This TCR beta chain was identified in a study of T cells in Graves' hyperthyroidism and ophthalmopathy. Amplified TCR beta CDR3 regions derived from RNA transcripts. The primer set for the first-round RT-PCR of the TCR CDR3 was HTBI. TCRdb re-called the multiplex PCR reads through MiXCR, storing one row per CDR3 protein. Here the sample spans 150,000 or so distinct CDR3 sequences, approximately 24% being singletons. The table lists this clonotype with many counts. Germline V CDR1 and CDR2: SGHTA, FQGTGA. Trimming cost V 4 bases and J 1 base, with 11 bases left between them. The CDR3 covers 14 residues.

The chain recombines TRBV7-3 with TRBJ2-7; D is undetermined. Sample: blood. This TCR derives from a woman aged 45-59 years with Graves' hyperthyroidism that later progressed to Graves' ophthalmopathy. The DNA for the CDR3 is TGTGCCAGCAGCTCAAAGCCCGGGTCCTACGAGCAGTACTTC. Translating it yields CASSSKPGSYEQYF. Full variable domain (outside the CDR3, taken from reference TRBV7-3 and TRBJ2-7): GAGVSQTPSNKVTEKGKYVELRCDPISGHTALYWYRQSLGQGPEFLIYFQGTGAADDSGLPNDRFFAVRPEGSVSTLKIQRTERGDSAVYLCASSSKPGSYEQYFGPGTRLTVT.